The present TCR beta chain was sequenced within a study of T cells in Graves' hyperthyroidism and ophthalmopathy. Looking at the study overall: Peripheral blood was taken when the disease was first diagnosed, before any treatment began.

Broader study findings: A model of 13 V-J pairs discriminated ophthalmopathy from stable hyperthyroidism.

If no ophthalmopathy progression occurred within 18 months, Graves' hyperthyroidism was stable. Subjects aged 18 to 65 presented with newly diagnosed hyperthyroidism of less than 2 months' duration. This CDR3 has 13 amino acids. The V and J ends lost 5 bases and 10 bases respectively, with 12 bases between them. CDR1 SGHVS and CDR2 FNYEAQ come from the germline V gene. A word on this clonotype: What it binds is not known.

Researchers took RNA transcripts and amplified the TCR beta CDR3 regions from them. Initially, a first-round RT-PCR of the TCR CDR3 employed the HTBI primer set. MiXCR was run by TCRdb on the multiplex PCR reads, yielding one entry per CDR3 protein. In the table there are a few hundred thousand distinct CDR3 sequences, around 13% of which are singletons. The clonotype originates from a woman aged 18-29 years with Graves' hyperthyroidism. The rearrangement uses TRBV7-6 and TRBJ1-6; D remains unclear. The material sequenced was blood. The CDR3 here is CASSALGDSPLHF. As DNA, the CDR3 is TGTGCCAGCAGCGCTCTCGGAGACTCACCCCTCCACTTT.